A selection of T cell receptor beta chains follows, all from one sample in a study of regulatory T cells in long-lasting Graves disease. Using its own MiXCR run on the multiplex PCR reads, TCRdb lists one record per CDR3 protein. The table includes some 600,000 distinct CDR3 sequences, about 15% detected once. These same data were also listed under a study on T cells in Graves' hyperthyroidism and ophthalmopathy.

The material was peripheral blood mononuclear cells (PBMCs), obtained at new diagnosis, from a patient treated with antithyroid drugs. Receptors were obtained from a young man with Graves disease. Each CDR3 is given with its conserved first and last residue. The order of the fields is clone size, D gene, J gene, V gene, CDR3 DNA, CDR3 protein. D genes are given only for firm matches. Size tells how often a clone was seen (once, few, many) or the class of an expanded clone, and some rows leave it out.

>many|TRBD2|TRBJ2-2|TRBV20-1
TGCAGTGCTAGTGTAGGGGGACTAGCGGGAGGCGGGGAGCTGTTTTTT
CSASVGGLAGGGELFF
>many|.|TRBJ1-5|TRBV3-1
TGTGCCAGCAGCCAAGTGAATAGCAATCAGCCCCAGCATTTT
CASSQVNSNQPQHF
>many|.|TRBJ1-1|TRBV5-1
TGCGCCAGCAGCCTTATCCCCGGAGAGTCTGAAGCTTTCTTT
CASSLIPGESEAFF
>few|.|TRBJ1-2|TRBV29-1
TGCAGCGTCGACCGGGACGGAAATAGCTATGGCTACACCTTC
CSVDRDGNSYGYTF
>few|.|TRBJ1-6|TRBV3-1
TGTGCCAGCAACCCTGGGCAGGGACGTTCACCCCTCCACTTT
CASNPGQGRSPLHF
>few|TRBD2|TRBJ2-2|TRBV7-2
TGTGCCAGCAGCTTACTGGGACTATCCGAATTCAACACCGGGGAGCTGTTTTTT
CASSLLGLSEFNTGELFF
>many|.|TRBJ2-1|TRBV2
TGTGCCAGCAGTGCAGTGCCCCCAAAGTTCTTC
CASSAVPPKFF
>many|.|TRBJ2-1|TRBV25-1
TGTGCCAGCAGTGATTACTTTGAGCAGTTCTTC
CASSDYFEQFF
>few|TRBD2|TRBJ2-7|TRBV9
TGTGCCAGCAGCCTAACTAGCGGGAACCCCTACGAGCAGTACTTC
CASSLTSGNPYEQYF
>few|TRBD2|TRBJ2-3|TRBV5-1
TGCGCCAGCAGCTCCCACATAGCGGGAGGGGAGTCAGATACGCAGTATTTT
CASSSHIAGGESDTQYF
>many|.|TRBJ2-1|TRBV14
TGTGCCAGCAGCCCTCAGCGGGTGAATGAGCAGTTCTTC
CASSPQRVNEQFF
>many|.|TRBJ2-2|TRBV7-2
TGTGCCAGCAGCTCGGACCCCTTGGGACGCCGGGAGCTGTTTTTT
CASSSDPLGRRELFF
>many|TRBD1|TRBJ2-7|TRBV7-8
TGTGCCAGCAGCTTTAACAGGGGGCTCGACGAGCAGTACTTC
CASSFNRGLDEQYF
>.|.|TRBJ2-6|TRBV6-5
TGTGCCAGCAGTTACTCGAGTACCGGATCTGGGGCCAACGTCCTGACTTTC
CASSYSSTGSGANVLTF
>few|.|TRBJ2-5|TRBV7-9
TGTGCCAGCAGCTTAGAGAGGGGTCACCAAGAGACCCAGTACTTC
CASSLERGHQETQYF
>many|.|TRBJ2-7|TRBV6-2/TRBV6-3
TGTGCCAGCAGTGAAGCGACTGTCTACGAGCAGTACTTC
CASSEATVYEQYF
>.|.|TRBJ2-1|TRBV6-2/TRBV6-3
TGTGCCAGTCGCCTCCTCGGGTACAATGAGCAGTTCTTC
CASRLLGYNEQFF
>many|TRBD1|TRBJ1-1|TRBV6-2/TRBV6-3
TGTGCCAACATCAAGGACAGGGAAACTACAGTGAACACTGAAGCTTTCTTT
CANIKDRETTVNTEAFF
>.|TRBD2|TRBJ2-1|TRBV27
TGTGCCAGCAGTCAACTAGCGGGGATCAATGAGCAGTTCTTC
CASSQLAGINEQFF
>many|TRBD1|TRBJ1-2|TRBV2
TGTGCCAGCAGTGAAGCGGAGGGACAGCTACGCTATGGCTACACCTTC
CASSEAEGQLRYGYTF
>many|.|TRBJ2-7|TRBV20-1
TGCAGTGCTAGAGAGCTAGGGTTCGAGCAGTACTTC
CSARELGFEQYF
>.|TRBD1|TRBJ2-3|TRBV20-1
TGCAGTGCCCGGGACAGCGTCGCAGATACGCAGTATTTT
CSARDSVADTQYF
>few|.|TRBJ1-2|TRBV27
TGTGCCAGCAGTTTATCAGCCAATCTGGCATACTATGGCTACACCTTC
CASSLSANLAYYGYTF
>few|.|TRBJ1-5|TRBV9
TGTGCCAGCAGCGTTGATGGAGGATCAAATCAGCCCCAGCATTTT
CASSVDGGSNQPQHF
>.|TRBD2|TRBJ2-7|TRBV28
TGTGCCAGCAGCATGGCGGGACTAGCGGACTACGAGCAGTACTTC
CASSMAGLADYEQYF
>few|TRBD1|TRBJ2-5|TRBV5-1
TGCGCCAGCAGCTCAATGACAGGGGCTCAAGAGACCCAGTACTTC
CASSSMTGAQETQYF
>.|.|TRBJ1-2|TRBV29-1
TGCAGCGTTGAAGATCCAAACAAGGATTATGGCTACACCTTC
CSVEDPNKDYGYTF
>few|.|TRBJ1-5|TRBV30
TGTGCCTGGAGTGGCGGGTCCTCTCGCAATCAGCCCCAGCATTTT
CAWSGGSSRNQPQHF
>.|TRBD1|TRBJ2-5|TRBV6-1
TGTGCCAGCATCCCAACAGGGGGACAACAAGAGACCCAGTACTTC
CASIPTGGQQETQYF
>.|.|TRBJ2-7|TRBV5-1
TGCGCCAGCAGCGCAACCCATAGGGGCCTCAACGAGCAGTACTTC
CASSATHRGLNEQYF
>.|TRBD1|TRBJ1-2|TRBV19
TGTGCCACGGGGGACAGGGCGAATAATGGCTACACCTTC
CATGDRANNGYTF
>many|TRBD2|TRBJ2-5|TRBV5-6
TGTGCCAGCAGCTTGGCCATAGGGACTAGCGGGCAAGAGACCCAGTACTTC
CASSLAIGTSGQETQYF
>.|TRBD1|TRBJ1-5|TRBV20-1
TGCAGTGCCGCCTTCGGGACAGGGGGTCTAAGCAATCAGCCCCAGCATTTT
CSAAFGTGGLSNQPQHF
>.|TRBD2|TRBJ2-3|TRBV6-2/TRBV6-3
TGTGCCAGCAAAATAGCGGGAGCCCCCACAGATACGCAGTATTTT
CASKIAGAPTDTQYF
>few|.|TRBJ2-2|TRBV12-3/TRBV12-4
TGTGCCAGCAGTTTAGAATCCCAGGGTATATCGTGGGAGCTGTTTTTT
CASSLESQGISWELFF
>many|TRBD1|TRBJ2-7|TRBV19
TGTGCCAGTAGTCCCATGGGACAGGGGGGCGAGCAGTACTTC
CASSPMGQGGEQYF
>.|TRBD1|TRBJ2-7|TRBV5-1
TGCGCCAGCAGCTTGGATAGACAGGGGAGCGAGCAGTACTTC
CASSLDRQGSEQYF
>many|.|TRBJ1-1|TRBV6-5
TGTGCCAGCAGTTACTCGATTTCCGGGACGAACACTGAAGCTTTCTTT
CASSYSISGTNTEAFF
>many|TRBD1|TRBJ2-2|TRBV7-3
TGTGCCAGCAGCATCACAGGGGGATACACCGGGGAGCTGTTTTTT
CASSITGGYTGELFF
>.|TRBD1|TRBJ2-7|TRBV7-9
TGTGCCAGCAGCCTAACCGGGACAGAGAACGAGCAGTACTTC
CASSLTGTENEQYF